A single sample gave rise to the 29 T cell receptor beta chains below, sequenced in a study of blood T cells in healthy people across ages. Through a sample-barcoded 5' primer and a J-beta primer mix, a second PCR was run for roughly 7 to 12 cycles. In TCRdb, the 5' RACE reads were re-called with MiXCR into one record per CDR3 protein. The sample lists roughly 1 million distinct CDR3 sequences, 25% seen once, with around 0.75% in the top ten. The same specimen was also included in a second study, on T cells of mothers and their children.

The sample was blood. All receptors come from a girl aged 2-10 years in good health.

The V and J genes are TRBV10-3 and TRBJ2-2, with 8 bases identical to TRBD1. The CDR3 extends over 14 amino acids. CDR1 is ENHRY, CDR2 SYGVKD, per germline. The V gene end was trimmed by 11 bases and the J gene end by 1 base; junction bases not matched to a gene: 6. CDR3: CAVPGQENTGELFF. For the CDR3, the DNA is TGTGCCGTGCCGGGACAGGAGAACACCGGGGAGCTGTTTTTT.

The CDR3 DNA reads TGTGCCAGCGGTCGCGGGAGGGCAAAGTCCTACGAGCAGTACTTC. This gives the protein CASGRGRAKSYEQYF. V gene TRBV2 combines with J gene TRBJ2-1, with 9 bases that match TRBD2. The J call may be faulty, since TRBJ2-7 better matches the DNA end. The CDR3 is 15 amino acids. CDR1 is SNHLY, CDR2 FYNNEI, per germline.

This clonotype appeared a few times. V gene TRBV9 combines with J gene TRBJ1-4; D not certain. The ends were cut back, 2 bases at V and 0 bases at J, with 8 bases in the middle. Germline V gene lookup returns CDR1 SGDLS and CDR2 YYNGEE. The CDR3 has 15 amino acids. The CDR3 reads CASSVSGATNEKLFF. Here the CDR3 DNA reads TGTGCCAGCAGCGTTTCCGGTGCAACTAATGAAAAACTGTTTTTT.

The chain carries TRBV5-1 and TRBJ2-5; D call uncertain. V lost 0 bases, J lost 3 bases, and 9 bases lay in between. There are 14 residues in the CDR3. The germline gives CDR1 SGHRS, CDR2 YFSETQ. DNA for the CDR3: TGCGCCAGCAGCTTGGATTACGAAGAAGAGACCCAGTACTTC. It codes for CASSLDYEEETQYF.

At least ten counts were recorded for this clonotype. This could be a read error, since a much larger clone is one nucleotide away. The chain combines TRBV27 with TRBJ2-5; D gene unclear. The V gene lost 8 bases and the J gene lost 1 base, with 5 bases spanning the gap. Germline V lookup: CDR1 MNHEY, CDR2 SMNVEV (reference sequence). CDR3 length: 11 residues. The CDR3 loop is CASGFQETQYF. The DNA for the CDR3 is TGTGCCAGCGGCTTCCAAGAGACCCAGTACTTC.

The genes are TRBV5-1 and TRBJ2-1, with 9 bases lining up with TRBD1. The CDR3 loop spans 15 amino acids. The germline CDR1 and CDR2 sequences are SGHRS and YFSETQ. With V trimmed by 0 bases and J by 9 bases, 7 bases remained unmatched. The CDR3: CASSLEGQGRAEQFF. CDR3 in DNA: TGCGCCAGCAGCTTGGAGGGACAGGGTAGAGCTGAGCAGTTCTTC. Variable domain in full (rest from reference TRBV5-1 and TRBJ2-1): KAGVTQTPRYLIKTRGQQVTLSCSPISGHRSVSWYQQTPGQGLQFLFEYFSETQRNKGNFPGRFSGRQFSNSRSEMNVSTLELGDSALYLCASSLEGQGRAEQFFGPGTRLTVL.

To note about this clonotype: Sequence at one end of the junction differs from germline and may be a read error. V is TRBV7-3 and J is TRBJ1-5; a weak D match, TRBD1 (5 bases). The CDR3 is made up of 16 amino acids. Germline lookup yields CDR1 SGHTA and CDR2 FQGTGA. In DNA form, the CDR3 reads TGTGCCAGCAGCCCACCGACGGGGGATAGCAATCAGCCCCAGCACTTT. Translating it yields CASSPPTGDSNQPQHF. Supplemented by reference TRBV7-3 and TRBJ1-5, the full variable domain reads GAGVSQTPSNKVTEKGKYVELRCDPISGHTALYWYRQSLGQGPEFLIYFQGTGAADDSGLPNDRFFAVRPEGSVSTLKIQRTERGDSAVYLCASSPPTGDSNQPQHFGDGTRLSIL.

The chain's CDR3 is CASSLEVFQPQHF. The DNA of the CDR3 is TGTGCCAGCAGCTTAGAGGTCTTTCAGCCCCAGCATTTT. This rearrangement joins TRBV7-3 to TRBJ1-5; no definite D call. Trimming cost V 2 bases and J 6 bases, with 8 bases left between them. CDR1 is SGHTA, CDR2 FQGTGA, per germline. The CDR3 totals 13 residues.

This clonotype has a handful of counts. The V gene is TRBV3-1, the J gene TRBJ2-1, with 7 bases that match TRBD2. The junction had 5 bases not matched to a gene; V was cut back by 1 base and J by 5 bases. From germline, CDR1 is LGHDT and CDR2 YNNKEL (reference sequence). This CDR3 spans 15 amino acids. The DNA of the CDR3 is TGTGCCAGCAGCCAAGGGACTAGAATCCACAATGAGCAGTTCTTC. Amino acids: CASSQGTRIHNEQFF.

The chain recombines TRBV28 with TRBJ2-6; D is perhaps TRBD2 (6 bases). Trimming pared 7 bases from V and 0 bases from J, leaving 22 bases between. The CDR3 runs to 19 residues. Germline assignment: CDR1 MDHEN and CDR2 SYDVKM. This CDR3 reads CASTSFEIADLSGANVLTF. The CDR3 DNA follows: TGTGCCAGCACCTCTTTCGAGATAGCGGATCTCTCTGGGGCCAACGTCCTGACTTTC.

Written as DNA, the CDR3 is TGTGCCAGCAGTTCGGGACTGGTTCCCACAGATACGCAGTATTTT. Translated: CASSSGLVPTDTQYF. V is TRBV11-1 and J is TRBJ2-3, with D possibly matching TRBD2 (6 bases). The CDR3 consists of 15 residues. V was clipped by 6 bases and J by 2 bases, with 15 bases between them. Per the germline V gene, CDR1 is SGHAT and CDR2 is FQDESV (reference sequence).

This clonotype was observed a few times. V usage is TRBV21-1 and J usage is TRBJ2-7; the table names TRBD2, a call not compared with the DNA. TRBV21-1 is recorded as a pseudogene. The CDR3 spans 18 residues. The CDR3: CASSKRGSGRIPIYEQYF. CDR3 in DNA: TGTGCCAGCAGCAAAAGGGGTAGCGGGAGAATCCCCATCTACGAGCAGTACTTC.

J is TRBJ2-2 and V is TRBV7-2; D tentatively reads TRBD1 or TRBD2 (5 bases each). This CDR3 region has 15 residues. From germline, CDR1 is SGHTA and CDR2 FQGNSA. The V gene lost 5 bases and the J gene lost 6 bases, with 16 bases spanning the gap. The CDR3 sequence: CASSLGDLAPGELFF. The CDR3 coding sequence is TGTGCCAGCAGCCTAGGGGACCTAGCCCCCGGGGAGCTGTTTTTT.

Here the CDR3 DNA reads TGTGCCAGCAGTTTTGGAGTATCAACCGATGGCTACACCTTC. Translation gives CASSFGVSTDGYTF. This chain links TRBV27 with TRBJ1-2, with D hard to call. Deletions cut 3 bases from V and 6 bases from J, with 14 bases between. Germline V gives CDR1 MNHEY, CDR2 SMNVEV (reference sequence). This CDR3 comprises 14 residues.

The chain carries TRBV12-3 or TRBV12-4 and TRBJ1-1; 7 positions agree with TRBD1. This CDR3 is 13 amino acids long. Trimming cost V 5 bases and J 4 bases; bases outside gene matches: 4. CDR3 loop: CASSQGEVTEAFF. CDR3 coding DNA: TGTGCCAGCAGTCAGGGGGAGGTCACTGAAGCTTTCTTT.

The chain has TRBV6-1 and TRBJ2-3; tentatively, D is TRBD1 (6 bases). This CDR3 contains 13 residues. CDR1 is MNHNS, CDR2 SASEGT, per germline. The V and J ends lost 11 bases and 3 bases respectively, with 15 bases between them. CDR3 in amino acids: CAVRDKYTDTQYF. CDR3 nucleotide sequence: TGTGCCGTCCGGGACAAATATACAGATACGCAGTATTTT.

Regarding this clonotype: A junction end diverges from the germline sequence, so it may reflect a read error. The genes are TRBV29-1 and TRBJ1-2; D is unclear. Germline-derived CDR1 and CDR2 are SQVTM and ANQGSEA. The CDR3 is 11 residues long. The CDR3: CSVQEDYGYTF. The CDR3 DNA reads as TGCAGCGTTCAAGAGGACTATGGCTACACCTTC.

A word on this clonotype: A much larger clone is a single base away; this may be a read error. This chain uses TRBV11-2 with TRBJ2-3; the D gene is possibly TRBD2 (6 bases). There are 11 residues in the CDR3. From germline, CDR1 is SGHAT and CDR2 FQNNGV. CDR3 bases: TGTGCCGGCAGCTTTAGCGGCCCTGGGTATTTT. It specifies CAGSFSGPGYF.

This clonotype was recorded a few times. The J gene is TRBJ1-1, the V gene TRBV7-9; D is ambiguous. Between the trimmed V and J ends, which lost 5 bases and 6 bases, there was a span of 16 bases. The CDR3 runs to 14 residues. Germline V gene lookup returns CDR1 SEHNR and CDR2 FQNEAQ (reference sequence). CDR3 loop: CASSPMWSSPEAFF. CDR3 nucleotide sequence: TGTGCCAGCAGCCCCATGTGGTCTTCTCCTGAAGCTTTCTTT. The entire variable domain, with the rest obtained from reference TRBV7-9 and TRBJ1-1, is as follows: DTGVSQNPRHKITKRGQNVTFRCDPISEHNRLYWYRQTLGQGPEFLTYFQNEAQLEKSRLLSDRFSAERPKGSFSTLEIQRTEQGDSAMYLCASSPMWSSPEAFFGQGTRLTVV.

This chain links TRBV7-3 with TRBJ2-5; 10 positions agree with TRBD2. The closer fit of TRBJ2-1 to the DNA end suggests the J call may be wrong. This CDR3 is built from 16 residues. Germline CDR1 is SGHTA and CDR2 is FQGTGA. CDR3 protein: CASSLRLAGAIDEQFF. DNA of the CDR3: TGTGCCAGCAGCTTAAGGCTAGCGGGAGCCATTGATGAGCAGTTCTTC.

This clonotype was seen a few times. This rearrangement joins TRBV11-3 to TRBJ2-5; D possibly corresponds to TRBD1 (5 bases). TRBJ2-1 matches the DNA end more closely, so the J call is doubtful. Looked up from germline, CDR1 is SGHNT and CDR2 is YENEEA. This CDR3 region has 13 residues. The CDR3 spells CASSLTGYDEQFF. CDR3 coding DNA: TGTGCCAGCAGCTTAACAGGTTACGATGAGCAGTTCTTC.

The V call is TRBV7-2, the J call TRBJ1-1; the D is unclear. Germline lookup yields CDR1 SGHTA and CDR2 FQGNSA. This CDR3 is built from 14 residues. V was pared by 7 bases and J by 0 bases, with 12 bases between. CDR3 nucleotide sequence: TGTGCCAGCACCCCGAACCCGGTGAACACTGAAGCTTTCTTT. It yields the protein CASTPNPVNTEAFF.

V and J are TRBV20-1 and TRBJ2-5, with 9 bases aligning to TRBD2. The J call could be wrong; TRBJ2-1 is a better fit for the DNA end. The CDR3 consists of 14 residues. The germline V gene encodes CDR1 DFQATT and CDR2 SNEGSKA (reference sequence). The CDR3 here is CSASTRGGLSEQFF. CDR3 bases: TGCAGTGCTAGTACGCGGGGGGGCTTGTCTGAGCAGTTCTTC.

This chain connects TRBV6-5 to TRBJ1-5; D gene uncertain. This CDR3 spans 12 amino acids. Germline CDR1 reads MNHEY; CDR2 reads SVGAGI. V lost 11 bases and J 4 bases, leaving 12 bases between the germline ends. As DNA, the CDR3 is TGTGCCGGCGGGCTCGAGAATCAGCCCCAGCATTTT. It is translated as CAGGLENQPQHF.

This clonotype was picked up a small number of times. V and J are TRBV12-5 and TRBJ1-5; D is perhaps TRBD1 (5 bases). V was clipped by 6 bases and J by 4 bases, with 10 bases between them. CDR1 is LGHNT, CDR2 FRNRAP, per germline. The CDR3 has 13 residues. CDR3 in amino acids: CASGEGFNQPQHF. In nucleotides, the CDR3 is TGTGCTAGTGGGGAGGGGTTTAATCAGCCCCAGCATTTT. Full variable domain (rest looked up from reference TRBV12-5 and TRBJ1-5): DARVTQTPRHKVTEMGQEVTMRCQPILGHNTVFWYRQTMMQGLELLAYFRNRAPLDDSGMPKDRFSAEMPDATLATLKIQPSEPRDSAVYFCASGEGFNQPQHFGDGTRLSIL.

Here the CDR3 reads CATSFMYGYTF. The CDR3 coding sequence is TGTGCCACAAGTTTTATGTATGGCTACACCTTC. V gene TRBV7-9 combines with J gene TRBJ1-2, with D unclear. CDR3 size: 11 residues. The V gene's germline CDR1 is SEHNR and CDR2 FQNEAQ (reference sequence). V dropped 10 bases and J dropped 5 bases, with 11 bases sitting between them.

The rearrangement links TRBV18 to TRBJ2-1; a possible D gene is TRBD2 (6 bases). This CDR3 is 17 amino acids long. Trimming pared 6 bases from V and 5 bases from J, leaving 23 bases between. The V gene's germline CDR1 is KGHSH and CDR2 LQKENI. The CDR3 sequence is CASSQKSGGWEHNEQFF. The DNA of the CDR3 is TGTGCCAGCTCTCAAAAGTCCGGGGGATGGGAGCACAATGAGCAGTTCTTC.

This clonotype occurred many times. This chain connects TRBV9 to TRBJ2-5; weak D call: TRBD2 (6 bases). This CDR3 contains 16 residues. Trimming stripped 1 base from V and 5 bases from J, with 18 bases between. Germline values: CDR1 SGDLS, CDR2 YYNGEE. CDR3 residues: CASSVTGAGPGETQYF. CDR3 in DNA: TGTGCCAGCAGCGTAACGGGAGCCGGCCCCGGGGAGACCCAGTACTTC.

This clonotype was counted a few times. The chain recombines TRBV29-1 with TRBJ1-1, with D possibly matching TRBD1 (5 bases). The CDR3 covers 13 residues. V was clipped by 3 bases and J by 7 bases, with 15 bases between them. The V gene's germline CDR1 is SQVTM and CDR2 ANQGSEA. The CDR3 nucleotides are TGCAGCGTTGAGGGACTAGACGCGGATGAAGCTTTCTTT. Protein product: CSVEGLDADEAFF.